The clone carrying this T cell receptor beta chain was counted at least ten times. Its antigen is as yet unknown. J gave up 4 bases and V 6 bases, and 5 bases lay outside the gene matches. In germline, CDR1 is GTSNPN, CDR2 SVGIG (reference sequence). The CDR3 spans 13 residues. TCRdb redid the calling of the 5' RACE reads with MiXCR, one entry per CDR3 protein. The repertoire holds around 140,000 distinct CDR3 sequences, with 6.5% to 8.5% as singletons. The entry originates in a study of T cells after yellow fever vaccination. Study context: Fractions containing few cells were prepared with SMART-Seq v4 Ultra Low Input. Overall study results and limits: Abundant clonotypes (contaminants from the bulk population) could be present in FACS-sorted repertoires. Although most clonotypes did not, a small share appeared in both CD4 and CD8 compartments.

The sequence was obtained from a man aged 30-40 years who received the YFV17D yellow fever vaccine. The chain employs TRBV30 and TRBJ2-7; 11 positions match TRBD1. Sequenced material: CD4+ T cells sorted from PBMCs, taken 5 days after the yellow fever booster vaccination. CDR3 nucleotide sequence: TGTGCCTGTACCCGGGACAGGGGGTACGAGCAGTACTTC. This encodes CACTRDRGYEQYF.